A selection of T cell receptor beta chains follows, all from one sample in a study of T cell changes during pregnancy in multiple sclerosis. Measured with immunoSEQ multiplex PCR; TCRdb has only the in-frame clones, and not every one. The sample includes fewer than 80,000 clones, more than 70% seen only once; the top ten take about 0.9%. Source: peripheral blood, taken in the first trimester of pregnancy. These receptors originate from a female donor in good health, enrolled as a control in a pregnancy study. CDR3s include the opening cysteine and the closing phenylalanine or tryptophan. The order of the fields is clone size, CDR3 length, D gene, V gene, J gene, CDR3 DNA, CDR3 protein. A D gene is named only where the DNA matches it firmly. Part of the rows lack a size; the others show once, few, many or a class for expanded clones.

size: -
length: 14
D: -
V: TRBV7-6
J: TRBJ1-1
DNA: TGTGCCAGCAGCTCGAGAACGGGGAACACTGAAGCTTTCTTT
CDR3: CASSSRTGNTEAFF

size: -
length: 15
D: -
V: TRBV2
J: TRBJ2-1
DNA: TGTGCCAGCGGCCCGGAGGCGGGTCCCTACAATGAGCAGTTCTTC
CDR3: CASGPEAGPYNEQFF

size: once
length: 17
D: TRBD1
V: TRBV7-9
J: TRBJ1-5
DNA: TGTGCCAGCAGCCCAACCGGACAGGGGAAAGGCAATCAGCCCCAGCATTTT
CDR3: CASSPTGQGKGNQPQHF

size: once
length: 14
D: -
V: TRBV5-1
J: TRBJ1-1
DNA: TGCGCCAGCAGATACCCAGACACGAGAACTGAAGCTTTCTTT
CDR3: CASRYPDTRTEAFF

size: -
length: 15
D: -
V: TRBV7-9
J: TRBJ1-4
DNA: TGTGCCAGCAGCTTCCTCCAGGCAACTAATGAAAAACTGTTTTTT
CDR3: CASSFLQATNEKLFF

size: once
length: 17
D: -
V: TRBV18
J: TRBJ2-4
DNA: TGTGCCAGCTCACCACCGGATTTTCCGGACATCCAAAACATTCAGTACTTC
CDR3: CASSPPDFPDIQNIQYF

size: -
length: 16
D: TRBD2
V: TRBV7-8
J: TRBJ2-3
DNA: TGTGCCAGCAGCTTCCTGACTAGCGGAACGGGAGGTACGCAGTATTTT
CDR3: CASSFLTSGTGGTQYF

size: -
length: 14
D: -
V: TRBV7-9
J: TRBJ2-1
DNA: TGTGCCAGCAGCTTAACGACCAGGGACAATGAGCAGTTCTTC
CDR3: CASSLTTRDNEQFF

size: -
length: 16
D: -
V: TRBV6-1
J: TRBJ1-1
DNA: TGTGCCAGCAGTGAAGGATACAGTTACATGAACACTGAAGCTTTCTTT
CDR3: CASSEGYSYMNTEAFF

size: -
length: 19
D: TRBD2
V: TRBV15
J: TRBJ2-3
DNA: TGTGCCACCAGCAGTTCCATCCCGGGACTAGCGGGCCGCACAGATACGCAGTATTTT
CDR3: CATSSSIPGLAGRTDTQYF

size: -
length: 14
D: TRBD1
V: TRBV5-1
J: TRBJ1-3
DNA: TGCGCCAGCCAACCGGACAGGGGTGGAAACACCATATATTTT
CDR3: CASQPDRGGNTIYF

size: -
length: 14
D: -
V: TRBV6-5
J: TRBJ1-1
DNA: TGTGCCAGCAGATGGGGGGGGGCGAACACTGAAGCTTTCTTT
CDR3: CASRWGGANTEAFF

size: once
length: 15
D: -
V: TRBV2
J: TRBJ1-1
DNA: TGTGCCAGCAGTGAAGCGCGAAGCCCCTACACTGAAGCTTTCTTT
CDR3: CASSEARSPYTEAFF

size: once
length: 17
D: TRBD2
V: TRBV19
J: TRBJ2-7
DNA: TGTGCCAGTAGTTCCCGGGTCCGATCGGCGGGAGCTAACGAGCAGTACTTC
CDR3: CASSSRVRSAGANEQYF

size: -
length: 15
D: -
V: TRBV7-9
J: TRBJ1-6
DNA: TGTGCCAGCAGCTTAGTGTCAGTGAATAATTCACCCCTCCACTTT
CDR3: CASSLVSVNNSPLHF

size: -
length: 17
D: -
V: TRBV4-1
J: TRBJ1-5
DNA: TGCGCCAGCAGCCAAGGGCATACGGGGGGGGATAATCAGCCCCAGCATTTT
CDR3: CASSQGHTGGDNQPQHF

size: -
length: 12
D: -
V: TRBV4-1
J: TRBJ2-1
DNA: TGCGCCAGCAAAGGGGGGGATGTAGAGCAGTTCTTC
CDR3: CASKGGDVEQFF

size: once
length: 14
D: -
V: TRBV18
J: TRBJ1-5
DNA: TGTGCCAGCTCACCACGGTCAGGGCGGGAGACCCAGCATTTT
CDR3: CASSPRSGRETQHF

size: -
length: 16
D: TRBD1
V: TRBV28
J: TRBJ1-3
DNA: TGTGCCAGCAGGGACAAGACAGGGACTGCTGGAAACACCATATATTTT
CDR3: CASRDKTGTAGNTIYF

size: -
length: 16
D: TRBD2
V: TRBV4-3
J: TRBJ2-7
DNA: TGCGCCAGCAGCGAGGGACTAGCGGGAGAAGCCTACGAGCAGTACTTC
CDR3: CASSEGLAGEAYEQYF

size: -
length: 15
D: -
V: TRBV27
J: TRBJ2-7
DNA: TGTGCCAGCAGTCGAACAGGCGGCACCCACTACGAGCAGTACTTC
CDR3: CASSRTGGTHYEQYF

size: -
length: 16
D: TRBD2
V: TRBV27
J: TRBJ2-7
DNA: TGTGCCAGCTCGATCCATGGACTAGCGGGGATCTACGAGCAGTACTTC
CDR3: CASSIHGLAGIYEQYF

size: -
length: 23
D: TRBD2
V: TRBV4-2
J: TRBJ2-2
DNA: TGTGCCAGCAGCCAAGATTTTACACCGGGACTAGCGGGGGGGCTTAAGGACACCGGGGAGCTGTTTTTT
CDR3: CASSQDFTPGLAGGLKDTGELFF

size: -
length: 15
D: TRBD1
V: TRBV10-2
J: TRBJ2-1
DNA: TGCGCCACCACCTTCGGACAGGGGGCGGGGAATGAGCAGTTCTTC
CDR3: CATTFGQGAGNEQFF

size: once
length: 16
D: TRBD2
V: TRBV2
J: TRBJ2-5
DNA: TGTGCCAGCACCCTAACTAGCGGGAGGAACCAAGAGACCCAGTACTTC
CDR3: CASTLTSGRNQETQYF

size: -
length: 14
D: -
V: TRBV5-4
J: TRBJ1-4
DNA: TGTGCCAGCAGTTCACTGACAGGTTCCGAAAAACTGTTTTTT
CDR3: CASSSLTGSEKLFF

size: -
length: 15
D: -
V: TRBV18
J: TRBJ1-2
DNA: TGTGCCAGCTCATCCAATCCACAGGCTAACTATGGCTACACCTTC
CDR3: CASSSNPQANYGYTF

size: -
length: 14
D: -
V: TRBV4-1
J: TRBJ2-5
DNA: TGCGCCAGCAGCCAAGAATCCAGGGAAGAGACCCAGTACTTC
CDR3: CASSQESREETQYF

size: once
length: 16
D: -
V: TRBV5-1
J: TRBJ2-3
DNA: TGCGCCAGCAGCCCCGAGGGTTTAGCGCGCACAGATACGCAGTATTTT
CDR3: CASSPEGLARTDTQYF

size: -
length: 13
D: -
V: TRBV6-5
J: TRBJ2-1
DNA: TGTGCCAGCAGCGGGAGAGTCTACAATGAGCAGTTCTTC
CDR3: CASSGRVYNEQFF

size: -
length: 19
D: -
V: TRBV10-1
J: TRBJ1-5
DNA: TGCGCCAGCAGTTCCCCGCGGAAAATACCAGTAAATAGCAATCAGCCCCAGCATTTT
CDR3: CASSSPRKIPVNSNQPQHF

size: -
length: 14
D: -
V: TRBV7-6
J: TRBJ1-3
DNA: TGTGCCAGCAGCCCCCAGGACATTGGAAACACCATATATTTT
CDR3: CASSPQDIGNTIYF

size: -
length: 17
D: -
V: TRBV23-1
J: TRBJ2-3
DNA: TGCGCCAGCAGTCAATCTTTGGTACAGGTTGACACAGATACGCAGTATTTT
CDR3: CASSQSLVQVDTDTQYF

size: once
length: 15
D: -
V: TRBV14
J: TRBJ1-1
DNA: TGTGCCAGCAGCCAAGAGGCCAGGGAAGGAACTGAAGCTTTCTTT
CDR3: CASSQEAREGTEAFF

size: -
length: 17
D: TRBD2
V: TRBV5-4
J: TRBJ2-5
DNA: TGTGCCAGCAGCTTGGGCCCCCTAGCGGGGGGGCGGGAGACCCAGTACTTC
CDR3: CASSLGPLAGGRETQYF